What follows are 5 T cell receptor beta chains derived from one specimen sequenced in a study of cytomegalovirus exposure and HLA in healthy donors. Primers: 60 Vbeta forward and 13 Jbeta reverse. Method: immunoSEQ multiplex PCR; TCRdb's copy keeps in-frame clones and lacks some. Of 100,000 to 150,000 clones in the sample, around 84% were seen once. The sequencing input was PBMCs. These receptors all come from a man aged 50 or older in good health and CMV-seronegative.

The genes are TRBV5-5 and TRBJ2-5; tentative D call: TRBD1 (5 bases). Trimming took 2 bases from V and 5 from J, leaving 13 bases between them. This CDR3 contains 14 residues. Germline lookup yields CDR1 SGHKS and CDR2 YYEKEE (reference sequence). The CDR3 sequence: CASSFPGAGETQYF. In DNA, the CDR3 is TGTGCCAGCAGCTTCCCCGGAGCAGGGGAGACCCAGTACTTC.

The V call is TRBV19, the J call TRBJ2-2; D is unresolved. CDR3 length: 15 residues. In germline, CDR1 is LNHDA, CDR2 SQIVND (reference sequence). The V gene lost 3 bases and the J gene lost 1 base, with 9 bases spanning the gap. The CDR3 DNA is TGTGCCAGTAGTATCTCTCTTGTGAACACCGGGGAGCTGTTTTTT. Translating it yields CASSISLVNTGELFF.

The rearrangement links TRBV6-5 to TRBJ2-3; 10 positions agree with TRBD2. The CDR3 loop spans 16 amino acids. The V gene's germline CDR1 is MNHEY and CDR2 SVGAGI. V was clipped by 2 bases and J by 4 bases; unmatched bases: 6. The CDR3 sequence: CASSYNSGGWPDTQYF. The CDR3 region has the DNA TGTGCCAGCAGTTACAATAGCGGGGGGTGGCCAGATACGCAGTATTTT.

The chain has TRBV9 and TRBJ1-5; the D gene is possibly TRBD1 (6 bases). The CDR3 consists of 15 residues. CDR1 SGDLS and CDR2 YYNGEE come from the germline V gene. Trimming stripped 0 bases from V and 0 bases from J, with 7 bases between. CDR3 sequence (DNA): TGTGCCAGCAGCGTAGCAGGGGATAGCAATCAGCCCCAGCATTTT. It yields the protein CASSVAGDSNQPQHF.

This chain connects TRBV15 to TRBJ2-7, with D tentatively TRBD1 (6 bases). V lost 3 bases, J lost 1 base, and 16 bases lay in between. The CDR3 spans 16 residues. Per germline, CDR1 LNHNV and CDR2 YYDKDF (reference sequence). DNA of the CDR3: TGTGCCACCAGCAGTACTCTCAGGGGTCTTTCCTACGAGCAGTACTTC. This gives the protein CATSSTLRGLSYEQYF.